This TCR beta chain was recovered during a study of cytomegalovirus exposure and HLA in healthy donors. Clones were read by immunoSEQ multiplex PCR, and TCRdb kept only the in-frame ones, dropping some. The sample holds around 63,000 clones; 89% are singletons and the top ten take around 1.3%. Donors were drawn from the 120-subject validation cohort, separate from the approximately 700-subject first cohort. For this clone: Its specificity is not known.

Notes on the study in general: The tendency of first-cohort TCR clusters to co-occur in the 100 to 150 validation repertoires emerged from a later analysis.

The length of the CDR3 is 12 residues. CDR1 SQVTM and CDR2 ANQGSEA come from the germline V gene. Trimming took off 7 bases at V and 1 base at J, with 7 bases between the two ends. The sample was PBMCs. The source is a woman younger than 35 in good health and CMV-seronegative. The rearrangement uses TRBV29-1 and TRBJ2-2, with D uncertain. The CDR3, as DNA: TGCAGCGCCCGGTGGAACACCGGGGAGCTGTTTTTT. It encodes CSARWNTGELFF.